The 24 T cell receptor beta chains presented below share a single source sample, sequenced in a study of CD8+ T cells in alopecia areata. Treatment described: oral pan-JAK inhibitor, 5-10 mg twice daily. RNA extraction was followed by reverse transcription into cDNA, which acted as the sequencing template. Libraries were prepared by immunoSEQ multiplex PCR; TCRdb keeps only in-frame clonotypes and omits some of them. This table has some 210,000 clones, more than 60% appearing once. Sample: CD4+ T cells sorted from blood, taken around week 46, from a patient treated with tofacitinib. Receptors were obtained from a human donor with alopecia areata.

CDR3 DNA sequence: TGTGCCAGCAGCCCGCAGGGTACCTACGAGCAGTACTTC. This sequence encodes CASSPQGTYEQYF. This sequence joins TRBV11-2 and TRBJ2-7; perhaps TRBD1 as D (5 bases). Trimming removed 5 bases at V and 2 bases at J, with 10 bases between. Germline V lookup: CDR1 SGHAT, CDR2 FQNNGV. The CDR3 spans 13 residues. The full variable domain, in which reference TRBV11-2 and TRBJ2-7 provide the parts outside the CDR3, is EAGVAQSPRYKIIEKRQSVAFWCNPISGHATLYWYQQILGQGPKLLIQFQNNGVVDDSQLPKDRFSAERLKGVDSTLKIQPAKLEDSAVYLCASSPQGTYEQYFGPGTRLTVT.

The rearrangement joins TRBV28 to TRBJ2-7; the D gene is possibly TRBD1 (5 bases). V was cut by 5 bases and J by 3 bases, with 11 bases left in between. The germline gives CDR1 MDHEN, CDR2 SYDVKM. There are 13 residues in the CDR3. As DNA, the CDR3 is TGTGCCAGCAGTCGACAGTTACTCTACGAGCAGTACTTC. This sequence encodes CASSRQLLYEQYF.

This clone occurred a few times. V and J are TRBV4-3 and TRBJ1-2; tentatively, D is TRBD1 (6 bases). Trimming took off 1 base at V and 2 bases at J, with 14 bases between the two ends. The CDR3 sequence is 16 residues long. Germline lookup yields CDR1 LGHNA and CDR2 YSLEER. The CDR3 here is CASSQGAGHQNYGYTF. CDR3 DNA sequence: TGCGCCAGCAGCCAAGGGGCGGGACACCAAAACTATGGCTACACCTTC.

The gene calls are TRBV11-2 and TRBJ2-6; D is unresolved. The CDR3 runs to 13 residues. In germline, CDR1 is SGHAT, CDR2 FQNNGV. Trimming pared 6 bases from V and 2 bases from J, leaving 5 bases between. CDR3 amino acids: CASRDTGANVLTF. In DNA, the CDR3 is TGTGCCAGCAGAGATACTGGGGCCAACGTCCTGACTTTC.

The chain carries TRBV30 and TRBJ1-6; 9 bases map to TRBD1. The CDR3 covers 16 residues. The junction had 13 bases not matched to a gene; V was cut back by 1 base and J by 12 bases. Germline V gene sequence: CDR1 GTSNPN, CDR2 SVGIG (reference sequence). This CDR3 reads CAWSARRDRALRPLHF. The CDR3 DNA sequence: TGTGCCTGGAGTGCCCGCCGGGACAGGGCCTTGCGACCCCTCCACTTT.

The chain recombines TRBV7-2 with TRBJ2-3; tentative D call: TRBD1 (5 bases). Trimming stripped 5 bases from V and 5 bases from J, with 14 bases between. Germline loops: CDR1 SGHTA, CDR2 FQGNSA. The CDR3 totals 14 residues. CDR3 protein: CASSTQGAGDTQYF. The CDR3, as DNA: TGTGCCAGCAGCACCCAAGGGGCTGGAGATACGCAGTATTTT.

The chain uses TRBV2 and TRBJ1-2; no definite D call. Germline CDR1 SNHLY, CDR2 FYNNEI. With 5 bases removed from V and 6 bases from J, the gap between germline ends came to 4 bases. The CDR3 contains 10 residues. The CDR3 bases are TGTGCCAGCAGTTTGAATGGCTACACCTTC. Encoded protein: CASSLNGYTF.

The chain is built from TRBV7-2 and TRBJ2-4; tentatively, D is TRBD1 (5 bases). Germline assignment: CDR1 SGHTA and CDR2 FQGNSA. V lost 9 bases to trimming and J lost 0 bases, with 15 bases between them. The CDR3 is 15 residues long. The CDR3 reads CASSQENLAKNIQYF. In DNA, the CDR3 is TGTGCCAGTTCACAGGAGAATCTAGCCAAAAACATTCAGTACTTC.

The chain carries TRBV14 and TRBJ1-2; D might be TRBD1 (6 bases). Trimming removed 6 bases from V and 5 bases from J, with 13 bases in between. The V gene's germline CDR1 is SGHDN and CDR2 FVKESK. The CDR3 sequence is 13 residues long. The CDR3 is CASRIRDKYGYTF. Here the CDR3 DNA reads TGTGCCAGCAGGATACGGGACAAATATGGCTACACCTTC.

The V call is TRBV15, the J call TRBJ2-7, with 9 positions matching TRBD1. CDR1 is LNHNV and CDR2 is YYDKDF in the germline V gene (reference sequence). V was pared by 0 bases and J by 3 bases, with 6 bases of the junction left unmatched. The CDR3 spans 16 residues. CDR3 sequence: CATSRDYSGQGYEQYF. DNA for the CDR3: TGTGCCACCAGCAGAGATTATTCGGGACAGGGCTACGAGCAGTACTTC.

The chain uses TRBV5-1 and TRBJ2-6; TRBD1 is a possible D gene (6 bases). The CDR3 has 15 residues. Germline CDR1 SGHRS, CDR2 YFSETQ. V was trimmed by 2 bases and J by 4 bases, leaving 10 bases between them. The CDR3 DNA reads TGCGCCAGCAGCTTAACAGGGTCCGGGGCCAACGTCCTGACTTTC. Its translation: CASSLTGSGANVLTF.

This chain joins TRBV30 and TRBJ1-5; D call uncertain. Germline V gene lookup returns CDR1 GTSNPN and CDR2 SVGIG (reference sequence). CDR3 length: 13 amino acids. Trimming shortened V by 1 base and J by 7 bases, and 11 bases separated the two germline ends. This CDR3 is CAWSGGSDQPQHF. The CDR3 DNA sequence: TGTGCCTGGAGTGGGGGTTCGGACCAGCCCCAGCATTTT.

The sample holds one count of this clone. The chain uses TRBV29-1 and TRBJ2-3; D is perhaps TRBD1 (6 bases). The CDR3 totals 14 residues. V was shortened by 7 bases and J by 2 bases, with 16 bases between the two germline ends. Germline CDR1 and CDR2: SQVTM and ANQGSEA. The CDR3 coding sequence is TGCAGCGCCGGGCTTAGGGGGTCCACAGATACGCAGTATTTT. Translating it yields CSAGLRGSTDTQYF.

At least ten counts were recorded for this clone. The rearrangement joins TRBV5-5 to TRBJ1-1, with D perhaps TRBD1 (6 bases). The germline CDR1 and CDR2 sequences are SGHKS and YYEKEE (reference sequence). Deletions cut 0 bases from V and 3 bases from J, with 6 bases between. CDR3 length: 13 residues. The CDR3 region has the DNA TGTGCCAGCAGCTTGGACAGGGACACTGAAGCTTTCTTT. Protein sequence: CASSLDRDTEAFF.

The chain employs TRBV29-1 and TRBJ2-3; tentatively, D is TRBD1 or TRBD2 (6 bases each). V gave up 7 bases and J gave up 4 bases, with 18 bases separating them. The length of the CDR3 is 14 residues. From germline, CDR1 is SQVTM and CDR2 ANQGSEA. The CDR3 bases are TGCAGCGAATCGGGGGCTCCAGGGCCAGATACGCAGTATTTT. Translation: CSESGAPGPDTQYF.

The J gene is TRBJ1-1, the V gene TRBV6-5; the D gene is possibly TRBD1 (5 bases). The CDR3 covers 14 residues. V dropped 0 bases and J dropped 1 base, with 6 bases sitting between them. Germline CDR1 MNHEY, CDR2 SVGAGI. CDR3 protein: CASSYSGTNTEAFF. DNA for the CDR3: TGTGCCAGCAGTTACTCGGGGACGAACACTGAAGCTTTCTTT.

This clone was picked up a small number of times. J is TRBJ1-1 and V is TRBV29-1; D might be TRBD1 (6 bases). The length of the CDR3 is 14 residues. Germline CDR1 is SQVTM and CDR2 is ANQGSEA. Trimming shortened V by 8 bases and J by 8 bases, and 24 bases separated the two germline ends. In DNA, the CDR3 is TGCAGCCTCCGTGGGGGCCCACCGTTAGCCGAAGCTTTCTTT. It codes for CSLRGGPPLAEAFF.

This clone was seen just once. The rearrangement uses TRBV5-6 and TRBJ1-2; 11 bases are shared with TRBD1. CDR1 and CDR2 from the germline V gene are SGHDT and YYEEEE. There are 15 residues in the CDR3. V trimming: 3 bases; J trimming: 7 bases; junction bases outside the gene matches: 8. Here the CDR3 reads CASSSLRDRGSGYTF. The CDR3 DNA reads as TGTGCCAGCAGCTCCCTCCGGGACAGGGGGTCTGGCTACACCTTC.

The chain couples TRBV30 to TRBJ2-2; D may be TRBD1 (6 bases). This CDR3 region has 14 residues. Germline V gene lookup returns CDR1 GTSNPN and CDR2 SVGIG (reference sequence). V lost 0 bases and J lost 4, with 9 bases in between. CDR3: CAWSVQGATGELFF. The CDR3 DNA reads TGTGCCTGGAGTGTACAGGGTGCCACCGGGGAGCTGTTTTTT.

CDR3 region: CAWSLSGGSYGYTF. CDR3 sequence (DNA): TGTGCCTGGAGCCTCTCCGGGGGTAGCTATGGCTACACCTTC. The chain carries TRBV30 and TRBJ1-2; a weak D match, TRBD1 (5 bases). The CDR3 sequence is 14 residues long. Trimming removed 3 bases from V and 4 bases from J, with 15 bases in between. Looked up from germline, CDR1 is GTSNPN and CDR2 is SVGIG (reference sequence).

The genes are TRBV11-2 and TRBJ2-6; D ambiguous. The V end lost 0 bases, the J end lost 0 bases, and 9 bases lay between the germline ends. The length of the CDR3 is 17 residues. Germline CDR1 SGHAT, CDR2 FQNNGV. This CDR3 reads CASSLDGRVSGANVLTF. CDR3 bases: TGTGCCAGCAGCTTAGATGGCCGGGTCTCTGGGGCCAACGTCCTGACTTTC.

The rearrangement uses TRBV19 and TRBJ2-1, with D hard to call. The CDR3 has 15 amino acids. Germline CDR1 LNHDA, CDR2 SQIVND (reference sequence). The V and J ends lost 6 bases and 3 bases respectively, with 15 bases between them. CDR3: CASSKGRRFYNEQFF. The CDR3 bases are TGTGCCAGTAGCAAGGGCAGGCGGTTCTACAATGAGCAGTTCTTC.

The rearrangement uses TRBV7-2 and TRBJ2-3; 7 bases are shared with TRBD1. The CDR3 covers 14 residues. With V trimmed by 5 bases and J by 4 bases, 6 bases remained unmatched. Germline values: CDR1 SGHTA, CDR2 FQGNSA. The DNA of the CDR3 is TGTGCCAGCAGCATACAGGGGCCTTCAGATACGCAGTATTTT. Its protein is CASSIQGPSDTQYF. Together with reference TRBV7-2 and TRBJ2-3, the CDR3 gives the full variable domain: GAGVSQSPSNKVTEKGKDVELRCDPISGHTALYWYRQSLGQGLEFLIYFQGNSAPDKSGLPSDRFSAERTGGSVSTLTIQRTQQEDSAVYLCASSIQGPSDTQYFGPGTRLTVL.

The chain joins TRBV13 to TRBJ2-2; no definite D call. The V gene lost 2 bases and the J gene lost 6 bases, with 13 bases spanning the gap. Germline lookup yields CDR1 PRHDT and CDR2 FYEKMQ (reference sequence). The CDR3 consists of 15 residues. The CDR3 is CASSLFSLVAGELFF. The CDR3 DNA follows: TGTGCCAGCAGCTTATTCTCCTTAGTGGCCGGGGAGCTGTTTTTT.